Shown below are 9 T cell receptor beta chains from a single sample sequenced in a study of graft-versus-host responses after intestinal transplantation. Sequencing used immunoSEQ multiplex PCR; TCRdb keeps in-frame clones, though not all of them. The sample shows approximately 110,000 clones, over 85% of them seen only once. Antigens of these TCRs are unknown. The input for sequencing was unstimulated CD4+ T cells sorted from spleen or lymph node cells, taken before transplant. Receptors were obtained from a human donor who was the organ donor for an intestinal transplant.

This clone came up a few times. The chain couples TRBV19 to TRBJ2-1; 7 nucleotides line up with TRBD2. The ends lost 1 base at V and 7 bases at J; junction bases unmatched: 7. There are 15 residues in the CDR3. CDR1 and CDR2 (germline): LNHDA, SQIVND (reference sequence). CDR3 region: CASSIAPGGVNEQFF. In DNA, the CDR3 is TGTGCCAGTAGTATAGCCCCGGGAGGCGTGAATGAGCAGTTCTTC. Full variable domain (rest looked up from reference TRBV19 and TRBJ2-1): DGGITQSPKYLFRKEGQNVTLSCEQNLNHDAMYWYRQDPGQGLRLIYYSQIVNDFQKGDIAEGYSVSREKKESFPLTVTSAQKNPTAFYLCASSIAPGGVNEQFFGPGTRLTVL.

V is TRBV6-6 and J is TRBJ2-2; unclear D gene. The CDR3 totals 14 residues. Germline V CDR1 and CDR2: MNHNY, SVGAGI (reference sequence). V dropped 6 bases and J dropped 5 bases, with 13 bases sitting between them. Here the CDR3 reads CASRFRAGTGELFF. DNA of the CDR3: TGTGCCAGCAGGTTTCGGGCAGGTACCGGGGAGCTGTTTTTT.

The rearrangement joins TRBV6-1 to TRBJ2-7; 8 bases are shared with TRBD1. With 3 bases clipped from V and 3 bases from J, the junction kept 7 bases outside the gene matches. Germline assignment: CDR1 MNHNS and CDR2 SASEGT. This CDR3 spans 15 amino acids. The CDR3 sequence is CASSDLGQALYEQYF. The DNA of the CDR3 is TGTGCCAGCAGTGATTTGGGACAGGCCCTCTACGAGCAGTACTTC.

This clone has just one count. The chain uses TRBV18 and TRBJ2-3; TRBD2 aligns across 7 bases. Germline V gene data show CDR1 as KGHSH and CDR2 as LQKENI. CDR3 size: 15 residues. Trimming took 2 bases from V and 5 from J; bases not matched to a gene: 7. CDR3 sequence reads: CASSPGWAGEDTQYF. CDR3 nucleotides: TGTGCCAGCTCACCAGGTTGGGCGGGAGAAGATACGCAGTATTTT.

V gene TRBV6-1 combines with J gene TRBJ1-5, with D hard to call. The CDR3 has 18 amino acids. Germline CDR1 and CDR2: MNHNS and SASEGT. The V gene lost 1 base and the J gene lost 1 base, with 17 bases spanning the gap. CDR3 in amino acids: CASSEGRNGRQSNQPQHF. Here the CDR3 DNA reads TGTGCCAGCAGTGAAGGTCGGAATGGACGGCAAAGCAATCAGCCCCAGCATTTT.

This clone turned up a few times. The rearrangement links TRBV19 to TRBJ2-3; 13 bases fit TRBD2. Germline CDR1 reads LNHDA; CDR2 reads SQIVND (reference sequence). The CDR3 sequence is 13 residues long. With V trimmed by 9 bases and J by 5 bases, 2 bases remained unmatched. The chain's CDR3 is CASGLAGVDTQYF. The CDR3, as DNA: TGTGCCAGCGGACTAGCGGGAGTAGATACGCAGTATTTT.

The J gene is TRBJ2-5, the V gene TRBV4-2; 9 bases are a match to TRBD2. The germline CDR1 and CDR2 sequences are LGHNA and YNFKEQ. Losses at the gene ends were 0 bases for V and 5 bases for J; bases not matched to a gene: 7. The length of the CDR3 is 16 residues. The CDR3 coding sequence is TGTGCCAGCAGCCAAGATCGGCGGGAGGGCCAGGAGACCCAGTACTTC. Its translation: CASSQDRREGQETQYF.

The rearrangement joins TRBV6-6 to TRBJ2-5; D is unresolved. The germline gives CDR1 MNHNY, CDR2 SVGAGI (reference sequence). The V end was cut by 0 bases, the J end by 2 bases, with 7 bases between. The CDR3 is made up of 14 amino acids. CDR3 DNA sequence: TGTGCCAGCAGTTACTCGGTGGGGCAAGAGACCCAGTACTTC. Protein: CASSYSVGQETQYF.

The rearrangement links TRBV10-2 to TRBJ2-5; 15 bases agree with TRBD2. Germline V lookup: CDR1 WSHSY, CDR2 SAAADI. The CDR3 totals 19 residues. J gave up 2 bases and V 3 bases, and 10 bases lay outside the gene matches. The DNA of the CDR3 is TGCGCCAGCAGTGATCGTCGGGGACTAGCGGGAGGCCCACAAGAGACCCAGTACTTC. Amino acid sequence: CASSDRRGLAGGPQETQYF.